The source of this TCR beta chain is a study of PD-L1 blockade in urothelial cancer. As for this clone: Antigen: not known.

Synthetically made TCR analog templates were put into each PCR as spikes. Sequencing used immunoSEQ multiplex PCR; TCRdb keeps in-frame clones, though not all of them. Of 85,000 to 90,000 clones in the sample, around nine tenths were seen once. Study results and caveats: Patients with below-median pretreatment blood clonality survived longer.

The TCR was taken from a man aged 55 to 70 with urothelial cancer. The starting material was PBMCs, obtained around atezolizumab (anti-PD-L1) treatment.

CDR3 DNA: TGTGCCAGCCGCCCACCTGGACAGACTCATCTCGGCTATGGCTACACCTTC. Translating gives CASRPPGQTHLGYGYTF. This chain joins TRBV7-2 and TRBJ1-2; possible D gene TRBD1, 6 bases. V was shortened by 8 bases and J by 4 bases, with 26 bases between the two germline ends. This CDR3 region has 17 residues. The germline V gene encodes CDR1 SGHTA and CDR2 FQGNSA.